What follows are 12 T cell receptor beta chains derived from one specimen sequenced in a study of blood T cell repertoires in COVID-19 (TCRdb year 2020). Libraries were made using the immunoSEQ multiplex PCR assay. TCRdb carries this immuneACCESS record with in-frame sequences only. Its versions omit some clonotypes, under half of them owing to an unresolved V gene in the studies checked, with the rest unexplained. This sample comprises a few hundred thousand clones, around 88% of them detected only once. Together, the top ten hold 2% to 2.5% of the sample. The source material was peripheral blood. These receptors originate from a woman in her 30s who had recovered from COVID-19.

The chain uses TRBV2 and TRBJ2-3; no firm D call. In germline, CDR1 is SNHLY, CDR2 FYNNEI. The V end lost 3 bases, the J end lost 0 bases, and 7 bases lay between the germline ends. This CDR3 is 14 amino acids long. For the CDR3, the DNA is TGTGCCAGCAGTGAGGTTACTAGCACAGATACGCAGTATTTT. Protein sequence: CASSEVTSTDTQYF.

V usage is TRBV5-5 and J usage is TRBJ1-5; 10 bases line up with TRBD1. The CDR3 is 16 residues long. J lost 2 bases, V lost 0 bases, and 2 bases had no gene match. Germline assignment: CDR1 SGHKS and CDR2 YYEKEE (reference sequence). CDR3: CASSLGDRGGNQPQHF. Here the CDR3 DNA reads TGTGCCAGCAGCTTGGGGGACAGGGGAGGCAATCAGCCCCAGCATTTT.

The chain recombines TRBV18 with TRBJ2-1; tentative D call: TRBD1 (7 bases). Trimming shortened V by 5 bases and J by 0 bases, and 14 bases separated the two germline ends. Germline-derived CDR1 and CDR2 are KGHSH and LQKENI. The length of the CDR3 is 16 residues. The CDR3 bases are TGTGCCAGCTCAAAAACGGGGGACAGCTCCTACAATGAGCAGTTCTTC. Its translation: CASSKTGDSSYNEQFF.

The chain couples TRBV28 to TRBJ1-1; TRBD1 might be the D (6 bases). This CDR3 has 14 residues. V was pared by 4 bases and J by 6 bases, with 15 bases between. Looked up from germline, CDR1 is MDHEN and CDR2 is SYDVKM. This CDR3 is CASSYPGAGAEAFF. CDR3 DNA: TGTGCCAGCAGTTATCCAGGGGCAGGGGCTGAAGCTTTCTTT.

This clone was seen only once. The chain couples TRBV19 to TRBJ2-3, with unresolved D. The V gene's germline CDR1 is LNHDA and CDR2 SQIVND (reference sequence). V lost 4 bases, J lost 6 bases, and 8 bases lay in between. The CDR3 loop spans 12 amino acids. DNA of the CDR3: TGTGCCAGTAGTACCCCTCGGGATACGCAGTATTTT. Protein product: CASSTPRDTQYF. Combining the CDR3 with reference TRBV19 and TRBJ2-3 gives the whole variable domain DGGITQSPKYLFRKEGQNVTLSCEQNLNHDAMYWYRQDPGQGLRLIYYSQIVNDFQKGDIAEGYSVSREKKESFPLTVTSAQKNPTAFYLCASSTPRDTQYFGPGTRLTVL.

As to this clone: Other DNA sequences from this sample encode an identical CDR3 as well. The gene calls are TRBV5-6 and TRBJ2-7; D is ambiguous. Germline V gives CDR1 SGHDT, CDR2 YYEEEE. V shed 4 bases and J shed 2 bases, with 10 bases lying between them. CDR3 length: 13 residues. CDR3 protein: CASSLEGAYEQYF. CDR3 nucleotides: TGTGCCAGCAGCCTGGAAGGAGCCTACGAGCAGTACTTC.

This chain uses TRBV2 with TRBJ2-3; the match to TRBD2 covers 7 bases. Per germline, CDR1 SNHLY and CDR2 FYNNEI. The CDR3 has 14 amino acids. The trim removed 6 bases at V and 2 bases at J, leaving 5 bases unmatched. CDR3 in amino acids: CASRVGTNTDTQYF. The CDR3 DNA follows: TGTGCCAGCAGGGTAGGGACTAACACAGATACGCAGTATTTT.

The chain combines TRBV5-1 with TRBJ1-2; D is undetermined. This CDR3 spans 13 amino acids. V was trimmed by 0 bases and J by 5 bases, leaving 8 bases between them. CDR1 and CDR2 from the germline V gene are SGHRS and YFSETQ. In nucleotides, the CDR3 is TGCGCCAGCAGCTTGGGCGAGGTTTATGGCTACACCTTC. Protein product: CASSLGEVYGYTF.

The CDR3, as DNA: TGTGCCAGCAGCGGAGGAGGGGTCGCTTTCTTT. It translates to CASSGGGVAFF. The genes are TRBV11-2 and TRBJ1-1, with D possibly matching TRBD1 (5 bases). Germline V gives CDR1 SGHAT, CDR2 FQNNGV. The CDR3 has 11 amino acids. V was clipped by 5 bases and J by 11 bases, with 12 bases between them.

This sequence joins TRBV15 and TRBJ2-1; 9 nucleotides agree with TRBD2. This CDR3 has 14 residues. CDR1 and CDR2 (germline): LNHNV, YYDKDF (reference sequence). Germline trimming cut 6 bases from V and 10 bases from J; bases unmatched to any gene: 10. Here the CDR3 reads CATREGLAGREQFF. The CDR3 DNA follows: TGTGCCACCAGAGAAGGGCTAGCGGGACGCGAGCAGTTCTTC. Drawing the rest from reference TRBV15 and TRBJ2-1, the complete variable domain is DAMVIQNPRYQVTQFGKPVTLSCSQTLNHNVMYWYQQKSSQAPKLLFHYYDKDFNNEADTPDNFQSRRPNTSFCFLDIRSPGLGDTAMYLCATREGLAGREQFFGPGTRLTVL.

This clone was seen once. The gene calls are TRBV29-1 and TRBJ2-2; tentatively, D is TRBD2 (5 bases). Trimming stripped 7 bases from V and 5 bases from J, with 8 bases between. This CDR3 comprises 11 residues. The V gene's germline CDR1 is SQVTM and CDR2 ANQGSEA. The CDR3 nucleotides are TGCAGCGCAAGAGGGACCGGGGAGCTGTTTTTT. Translated: CSARGTGELFF.

This chain links TRBV2 with TRBJ1-6, with 7 nucleotides matching TRBD1. The CDR3 is made up of 16 amino acids. J gave up 0 bases and V 6 bases, and 5 bases lay outside the gene matches. Germline V gene data show CDR1 as SNHLY and CDR2 as FYNNEI. The CDR3 spells CASRARDSSYNSPLHF. The CDR3 nucleotides are TGTGCCAGCAGGGCAAGGGACAGCTCCTATAATTCACCCCTCCACTTT. Full variable domain (rest looked up from reference TRBV2 and TRBJ1-6): EPEVTQTPSHQVTQMGQEVILRCVPISNHLYFYWYRQILGQKVEFLVSFYNNEISEKSEIFDDQFSVERPDGSNFTLKIRSTKLEDSAMYFCASRARDSSYNSPLHFGNGTRLTVT.